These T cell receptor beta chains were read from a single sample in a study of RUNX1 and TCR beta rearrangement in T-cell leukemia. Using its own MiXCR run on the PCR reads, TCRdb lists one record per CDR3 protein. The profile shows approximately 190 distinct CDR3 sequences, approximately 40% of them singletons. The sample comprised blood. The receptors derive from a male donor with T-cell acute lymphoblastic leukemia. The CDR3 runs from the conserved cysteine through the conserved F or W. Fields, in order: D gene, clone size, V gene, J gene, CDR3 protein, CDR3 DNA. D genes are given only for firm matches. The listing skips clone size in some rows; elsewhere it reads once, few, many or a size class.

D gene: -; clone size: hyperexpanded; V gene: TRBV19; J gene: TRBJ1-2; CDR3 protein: CATKTGLSPTLYGYTF; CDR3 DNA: TGTGCCACCAAGACAGGCCTTTCCCCTACACTCTATGGCTACACCTTC
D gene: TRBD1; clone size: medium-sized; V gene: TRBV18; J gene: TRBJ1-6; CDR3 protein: CASSPRTGRTLHF; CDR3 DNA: TGTGCCAGCTCACCACGGACAGGGAGAACCCTCCACTTT
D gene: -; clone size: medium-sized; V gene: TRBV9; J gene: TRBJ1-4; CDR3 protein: CASSVDEFTVTANEKLFF; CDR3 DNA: TGTGCCAGCAGCGTAGACGAGTTTACAGTAACAGCTAATGAAAAACTGTTTTTT
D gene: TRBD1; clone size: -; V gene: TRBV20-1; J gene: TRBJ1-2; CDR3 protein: CRARLSYRGRVFYGYTF; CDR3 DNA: TGCCGTGCTAGATTAAGTTACAGGGGGCGTGTATTCTATGGCTACACCTTC
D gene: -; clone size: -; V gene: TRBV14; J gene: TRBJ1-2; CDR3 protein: CASSPGPNYYGYTF; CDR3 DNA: TGTGCCAGCAGCCCCGGCCCCAACTACTATGGCTACACCTTC
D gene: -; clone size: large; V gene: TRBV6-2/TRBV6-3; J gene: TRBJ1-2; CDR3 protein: CASSQGSGYTF; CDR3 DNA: TGTGCCAGCAGTCAGGGCTCTGGCTACACCTTC
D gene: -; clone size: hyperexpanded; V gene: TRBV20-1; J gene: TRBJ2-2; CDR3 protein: CSARDPSASNTGELFF; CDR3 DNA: TGCAGTGCTAGAGATCCAAGCGCTTCGAACACCGGGGAGCTGTTTTTT
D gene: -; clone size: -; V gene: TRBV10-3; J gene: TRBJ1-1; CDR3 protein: CAISDSTGLNTEAFF; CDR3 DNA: TGTGCCATCAGTGACAGTACAGGGTTGAACACTGAAGCTTTCTTT
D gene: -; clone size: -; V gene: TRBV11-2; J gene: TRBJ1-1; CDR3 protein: CASSMGESAEAFF; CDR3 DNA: TGTGCCAGCTCAATGGGGGAGTCCGCTGAAGCTTTCTTT
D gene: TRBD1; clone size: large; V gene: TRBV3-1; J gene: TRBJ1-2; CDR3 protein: CASSQDLGQGAVYGYTF; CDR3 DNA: TGTGCCAGCAGCCAAGATTTAGGGCAGGGGGCGGTCTATGGCTACACCTTC
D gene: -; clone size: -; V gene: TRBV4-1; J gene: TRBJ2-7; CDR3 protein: CARSRRGRNTHYEQYF; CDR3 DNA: TGCGCCCGCAGCCGTCGGGGCCGGAATACTCACTACGAGCAGTACTTC
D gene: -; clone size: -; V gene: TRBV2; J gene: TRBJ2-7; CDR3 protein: CASTRTGRGEQYF; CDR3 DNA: TGTGCCAGCACCCGAACAGGGCGGGGCGAGCAGTACTTC
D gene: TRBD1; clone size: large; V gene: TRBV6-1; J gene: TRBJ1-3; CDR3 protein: CASSETGVVNTIYF; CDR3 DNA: TGTGCCAGCAGTGAGACAGGGGTGGTAAACACCATATATTTT
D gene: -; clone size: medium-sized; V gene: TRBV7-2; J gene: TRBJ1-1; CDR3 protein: CASSLKRGQGKNTEAFF; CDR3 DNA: TGTGCCAGCAGCCTAAAGAGGGGTCAGGGTAAGAACACTGAAGCTTTCTTT
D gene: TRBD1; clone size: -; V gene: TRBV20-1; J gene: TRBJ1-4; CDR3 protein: CSVPQGLNEKLFF; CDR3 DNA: TGCAGTGTTCCACAGGGGCTTAATGAAAAACTGTTTTTT
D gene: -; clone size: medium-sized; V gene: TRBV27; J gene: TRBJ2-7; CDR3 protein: CASSFSVRSYEQYF; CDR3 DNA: TGTGCCAGCAGTTTTAGTGTCCGGTCCTACGAGCAGTACTTC
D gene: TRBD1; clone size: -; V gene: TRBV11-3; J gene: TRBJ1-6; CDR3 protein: CASSSGQGQSALHF; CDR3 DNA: TGTGCCAGCAGCTCGGGACAGGGGCAGTCAGCCCTCCACTTT
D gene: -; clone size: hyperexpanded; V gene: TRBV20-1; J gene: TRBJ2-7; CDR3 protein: CSAKALAAESSYEQYF; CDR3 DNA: TGCAGTGCAAAAGCCCTGGCGGCGGAAAGCTCCTACGAGCAGTACTTC
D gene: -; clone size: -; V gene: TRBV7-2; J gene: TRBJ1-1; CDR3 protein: CASTGGASDTEAYF; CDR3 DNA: TGTGCCAGCACTGGGGGGGCTTCGGACACTGAAGCTTACTTT
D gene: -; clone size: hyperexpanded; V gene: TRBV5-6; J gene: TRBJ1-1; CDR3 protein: CASSFDRGINTEAFF; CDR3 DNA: TGTGCCAGCAGCTTTGATCGGGGTATTAACACTGAAGCTTTCTTT
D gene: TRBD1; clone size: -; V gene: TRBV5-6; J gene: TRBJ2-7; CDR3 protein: CASKRQGHEQYF; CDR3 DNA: TGTGCCAGCAAGAGACAGGGACACGAGCAGTACTTC
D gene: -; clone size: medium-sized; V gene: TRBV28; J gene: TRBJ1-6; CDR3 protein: CASTRGNSPLHF; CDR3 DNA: TGTGCCAGCACAAGGGGTAATTCACCCCTCCACTTT
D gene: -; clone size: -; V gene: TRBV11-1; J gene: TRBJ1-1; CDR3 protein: CASSLPGAFEAFF; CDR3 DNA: TGTGCCAGCAGCCTCCCGGGAGCCTTTGAAGCTTTCTTT
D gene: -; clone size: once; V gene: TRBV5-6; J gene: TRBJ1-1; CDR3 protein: CASSLSLENTEAFF; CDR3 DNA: TGTGCCAGCAGCTTATCGTTGGAGAACACTGAAGCTTTCTTT
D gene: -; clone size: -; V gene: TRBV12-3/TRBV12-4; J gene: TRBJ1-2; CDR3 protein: CASSLGLRGWEGYGYTF; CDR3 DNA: TGTGCCAGCAGTTTAGGGCTTCGGGGGTGGGAAGGCTATGGCTACACCTTC
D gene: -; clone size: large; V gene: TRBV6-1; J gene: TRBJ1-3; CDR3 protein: CASSIRTDSGNTIYF; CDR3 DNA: TGTGCCAGCAGCATAAGGACCGACTCTGGAAACACCATATATTTT
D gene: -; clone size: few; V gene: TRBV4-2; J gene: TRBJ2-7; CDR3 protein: CASSQGTGDSYEQYF; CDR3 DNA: TGTGCCAGCAGCCAAGGGACTGGAGATTCCTACGAGCAGTACTTC
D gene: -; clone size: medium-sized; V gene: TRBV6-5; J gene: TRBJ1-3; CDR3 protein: CASSYSTDSGNTIYF; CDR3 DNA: TGTGCCAGCAGTTACTCGACAGACTCTGGAAACACCATATATTTT
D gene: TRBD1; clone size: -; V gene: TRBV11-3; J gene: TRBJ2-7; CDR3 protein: CASSWGTGGYEQYF; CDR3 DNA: TGTGCCAGCAGCTGGGGGACAGGGGGCTACGAGCAGTACTTC
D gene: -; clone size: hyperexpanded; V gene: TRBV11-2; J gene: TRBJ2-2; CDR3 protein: CASSLYTGELFF; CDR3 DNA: TGTGCCAGCAGCCTCTACACCGGGGAGCTGTTTTTT
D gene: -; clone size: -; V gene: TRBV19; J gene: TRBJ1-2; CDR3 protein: CTSSSGPQGGGYTF; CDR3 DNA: TGTACCAGTAGTTCCGGGCCTCAGGGTGGTGGCTACACCTTC
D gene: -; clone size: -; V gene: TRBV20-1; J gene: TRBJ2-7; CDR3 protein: CSAQGSSYEQYF; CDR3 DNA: TGCAGTGCCCAGGGTAGCTCCTACGAGCAGTACTTC
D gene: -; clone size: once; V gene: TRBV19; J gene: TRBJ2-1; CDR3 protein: CASSITGSHNEQFF; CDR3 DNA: TGTGCCAGTAGTATAACAGGGTCCCACAATGAGCAGTTCTTC
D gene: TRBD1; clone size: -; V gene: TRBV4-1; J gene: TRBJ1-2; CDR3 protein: CASSHLTGTYGYTF; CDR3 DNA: TGCGCCAGCAGCCATTTGACAGGGACCTATGGCTACACCTTC
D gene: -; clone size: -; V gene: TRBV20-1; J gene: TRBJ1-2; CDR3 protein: CSARDAETEYGYTF; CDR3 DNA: TGCAGTGCTAGAGATGCGGAGACGGAATATGGCTACACCTTC
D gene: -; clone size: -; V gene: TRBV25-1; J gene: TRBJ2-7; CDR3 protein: CASSEYVGAEQYF; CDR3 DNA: TGTGCCAGCAGTGAATACGTGGGAGCCGAGCAGTACTTC
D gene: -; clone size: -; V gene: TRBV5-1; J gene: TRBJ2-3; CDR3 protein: CASSFTRDSTDTQYF; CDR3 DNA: TGCGCCAGCAGCTTTACGCGCGATAGCACAGATACGCAGTATTTT
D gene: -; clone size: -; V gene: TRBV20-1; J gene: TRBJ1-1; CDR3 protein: CSARDVWDTEAFF; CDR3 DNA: TGCAGTGCTAGAGATGTGTGGGACACTGAAGCTTTCTTT
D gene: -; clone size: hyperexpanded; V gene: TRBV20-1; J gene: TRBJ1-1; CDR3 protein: CSAQTRRNTEAFF; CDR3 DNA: TGCAGTGCTCAGACACGGAGGAACACTGAAGCTTTCTTT
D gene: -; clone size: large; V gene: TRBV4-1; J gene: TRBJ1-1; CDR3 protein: CASSQALPGPEAFF; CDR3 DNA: TGCGCCAGCAGCCAAGCTCTACCCGGCCCTGAAGCTTTCTTT
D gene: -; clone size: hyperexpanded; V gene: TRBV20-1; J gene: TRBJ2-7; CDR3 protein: CSASGSGYEQYF; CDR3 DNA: TGCAGTGCTAGCGGGAGTGGTTACGAGCAGTACTTC
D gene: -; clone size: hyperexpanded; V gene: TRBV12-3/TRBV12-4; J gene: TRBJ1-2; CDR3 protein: CASRGDGAGIYGYTF; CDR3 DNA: TGTGCCAGCAGGGGGGACGGGGCAGGGATTTATGGCTACACCTTC
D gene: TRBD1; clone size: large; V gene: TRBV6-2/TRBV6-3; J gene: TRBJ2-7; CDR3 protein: CASTRVIGQATEQYF; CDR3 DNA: TGTGCCAGCACAAGGGTAATTGGACAGGCGACCGAGCAGTACTTC
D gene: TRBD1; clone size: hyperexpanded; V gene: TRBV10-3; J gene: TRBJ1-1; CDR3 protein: CAISAGTGTPEAFF; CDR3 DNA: TGTGCCATCAGTGCCGGGACAGGGACCCCAGAAGCTTTCTTT
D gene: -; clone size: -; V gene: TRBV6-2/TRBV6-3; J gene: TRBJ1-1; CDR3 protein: CASSLTGDEAFF; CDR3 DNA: TGTGCCAGCAGCCTGACGGGGGATGAAGCTTTCTTT
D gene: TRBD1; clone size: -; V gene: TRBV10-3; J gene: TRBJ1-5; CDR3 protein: CAISGTGGNQPQHF; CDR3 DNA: TGTGCCATCAGCGGGACAGGGGGTAATCAGCCCCAGCATTTT
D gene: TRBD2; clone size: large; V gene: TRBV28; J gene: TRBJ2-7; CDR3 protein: CASSSALAGVFGGSYEQYF; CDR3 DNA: TGTGCCAGCAGTTCCGCACTAGCGGGAGTTTTTGGTGGCTCCTACGAGCAGTACTTC
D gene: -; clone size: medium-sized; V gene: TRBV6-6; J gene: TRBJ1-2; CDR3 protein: CASSFPNPGLQPTGYTF; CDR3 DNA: TGTGCCAGCAGTTTCCCAAACCCGGGACTCCAACCAACTGGCTACACCTTC
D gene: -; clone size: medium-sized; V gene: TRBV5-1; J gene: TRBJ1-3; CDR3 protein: CASSPTISGNTIYF; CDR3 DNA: TGCGCCAGCAGCCCCACAATATCTGGAAACACCATATATTTT
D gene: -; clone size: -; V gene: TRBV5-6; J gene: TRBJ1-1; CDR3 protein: CASSWTGGGIMNTEAFF; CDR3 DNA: TGTGCCAGCAGCTGGACCGGGGGGGGTATCATGAACACTGAAGCTTTCTTT
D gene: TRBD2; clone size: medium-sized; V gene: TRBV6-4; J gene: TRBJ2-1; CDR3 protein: CASSPLAGGPDEQFF; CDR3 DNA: TGTGCCAGCAGCCCTCTAGCGGGGGGGCCCGATGAGCAGTTCTTC
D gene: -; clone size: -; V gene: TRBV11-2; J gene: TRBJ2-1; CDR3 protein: CASSLGLGGNEQFF; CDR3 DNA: TGTGCCAGCAGCTTAGGTCTGGGTGGAAATGAGCAGTTCTTC
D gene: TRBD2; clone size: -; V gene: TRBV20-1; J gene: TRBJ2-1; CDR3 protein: CSARDRLAGLYLEQFF; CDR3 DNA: TGCAGTGCTAGAGACCGCTTAGCGGGGTTGTACCTTGAGCAGTTCTTC
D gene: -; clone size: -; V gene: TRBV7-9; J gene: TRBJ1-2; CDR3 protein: CASSLDSAGGVDGYTF; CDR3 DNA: TGTGCCAGCAGCTTAGACTCCGCGGGCGGCGTAGATGGCTACACCTTC
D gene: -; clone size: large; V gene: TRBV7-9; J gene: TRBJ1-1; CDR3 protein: CASSLSGREAFF; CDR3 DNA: TGTGCCAGCAGCTTAAGCGGCCGTGAAGCTTTCTTT
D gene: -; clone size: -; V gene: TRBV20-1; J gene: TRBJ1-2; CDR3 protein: CSASQDPNIYGYTF; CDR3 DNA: TGCAGTGCTAGCCAGGATCCTAACATCTATGGCTACACCTTC
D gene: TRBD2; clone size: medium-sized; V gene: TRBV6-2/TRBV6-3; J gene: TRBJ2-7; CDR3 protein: CAGSYSLAGAYEQYF; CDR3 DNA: TGTGCCGGCAGTTACTCACTAGCGGGGGCCTACGAGCAGTACTTC
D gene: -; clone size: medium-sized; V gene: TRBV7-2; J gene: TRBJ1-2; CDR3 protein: CASSNYGYTF; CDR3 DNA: TGTGCCAGCAGCAATTATGGCTACACCTTC